What follows are 22 T cell receptor beta chains derived from one specimen sequenced in a study of blood T cell repertoires in COVID-19. TCRdb's copy holds only in-frame clones and misses some; the assay was immunoSEQ multiplex PCR. The sample consists of a few hundred thousand clones, under 90% of them appearing once. Material for sequencing was peripheral blood. These receptors all stem from a young woman with acute or convalescent COVID-19.

The chain recombines TRBV7-8 with TRBJ2-2; the D gene is possibly TRBD1 (6 bases). Germline assignment: CDR1 SGHVS and CDR2 FQNEAQ. Trimming removed 8 bases at V and 2 bases at J, with 15 bases between. The CDR3 is 15 residues long. The CDR3 DNA sequence: TGTGCCAGCCTTCCAGGGGTCCTCAACACCGGGGAGCTGTTTTTT. Its protein product is CASLPGVLNTGELFF.

The rearrangement joins TRBV3-1 (or the pseudogene TRBV3-2) to TRBJ2-1, with 10 nucleotides matching TRBD2. The V segment lost 5 bases and the J segment 6 bases; nucleotides outside the gene matches: 13. Germline V lookup: CDR1 LGHDT, CDR2 YNNKEL (reference sequence). The CDR3 consists of 17 residues. CDR3 bases: TGTGCCAGCAGCTCAGGGGCCGCTAGCGGGAGTTTCAATGAGCAGTTCTTC. Protein sequence: CASSSGAASGSFNEQFF.

This clone was seen a single time. The chain joins TRBV14 to TRBJ1-4; possibly TRBD1 for D (6 bases). V was trimmed by 4 bases and J by 7 bases, leaving 16 bases between them. Germline V CDR1 and CDR2: SGHDN, FVKESK. The CDR3 has 15 residues. In nucleotides, the CDR3 is TGTGCCAGCAGCCTAACCACAGGGTGGACTGAAAAACTGTTTTTT. Its translation is CASSLTTGWTEKLFF.

V usage is TRBV6-5 and J usage is TRBJ2-1, with 7 bases identical to TRBD2. CDR1 is MNHEY, CDR2 SVGAGI, per germline. This CDR3 region has 15 residues. The trim removed 1 base at V and 7 bases at J, leaving 7 bases unmatched. In DNA form, the CDR3 reads TGTGCCAGCAGTTACTTCGGCGGGAGAGCTAATGAGCAGTTCTTC. As protein: CASSYFGGRANEQFF.

J is TRBJ1-4 and V is TRBV27; possibly TRBD1 for D (6 bases). There are 14 residues in the CDR3. From germline, CDR1 is MNHEY and CDR2 SMNVEV (reference sequence). The ends were cut back, 7 bases at V and 8 bases at J, with 17 bases in the middle. The CDR3 region has the DNA TGTGCCAGCAAGAGGTCAGGGGTCGTAGAAAAACTGTTTTTT. Its translation is CASKRSGVVEKLFF.

The chain uses TRBV6-5 and TRBJ2-5; 8 bases agree with TRBD1. Unmatched junction bases numbered 5, after V lost 2 bases and J lost 0 bases. This CDR3 region has 16 residues. Germline V gives CDR1 MNHEY, CDR2 SVGAGI. CDR3: CASSYGGRGHQETQYF. CDR3 in DNA: TGTGCCAGCAGTTACGGAGGCAGGGGGCACCAAGAGACCCAGTACTTC.

The chain links TRBV6-6 to TRBJ2-7; TRBD1 matches at 8 bases. This CDR3 spans 13 amino acids. From germline, CDR1 is MNHNY and CDR2 SVGAGI (reference sequence). Germline trimming cut 8 bases from V and 3 bases from J; bases unmatched to any gene: 6. CDR3 sequence reads: CASRPGQGYEQYF. Here the CDR3 DNA reads TGTGCCAGCCGTCCCGGACAGGGCTACGAGCAGTACTTC.

The chain links TRBV6-2 or TRBV6-3 to TRBJ2-7; 9 bases agree with TRBD2. The CDR3 loop spans 16 amino acids. The V and J ends lost 2 bases and 3 bases, in that order; junction bases with no gene match: 8. CDR1 and CDR2 from the germline V gene are MNHEY and SVGEGT. CDR3 DNA: TGTGCCAGCAGTTACCCGGGACTAGCAAGCGGCTACGAGCAGTACTTC. Translating it yields CASSYPGLASGYEQYF.

The chain employs TRBV14 and TRBJ1-1; the match to TRBD1 covers 7 bases. Looked up from germline, CDR1 is SGHDN and CDR2 is FVKESK. The V gene end was trimmed by 1 base and the J gene end by 8 bases; junction bases not matched to a gene: 7. This CDR3 contains 14 residues. The CDR3 nucleotides read TGTGCCAGCAGCCAAGGAATGGCCAGGGGGGAAGCTTTCTTT. Protein sequence: CASSQGMARGEAFF.

This rearrangement joins TRBV4-3 to TRBJ2-7; 11 bases match TRBD2. V shed 4 bases and J 7 bases; nucleotides not matched to a gene: 9. Germline V CDR1 and CDR2: LGHNA, YSLEER. The CDR3 covers 15 residues. The CDR3 region is CASSPSTSGTGEQYF. The CDR3 bases are TGCGCCAGCAGCCCTTCGACTAGCGGGACTGGAGAGCAGTACTTC.

Details on this clone: One end of the junction is discordant with germline, which a read error may explain. The V and J genes are TRBV19 and TRBJ1-2; 8 nucleotides line up with TRBD1. Germline CDR1 and CDR2: LNHDA and SQIVND (reference sequence). The CDR3 has 13 residues. CDR3 sequence (DNA): TGTGCCAGTAGTTTAAATCTCGTCGGACAGGGCTTTTTC. Amino acid sequence: CASSLNLVGQGFF.

This clone appeared a single time. The chain links TRBV28 to TRBJ1-6, with TRBD1 identical over 8 bases. This CDR3 is 13 amino acids long. Per germline, CDR1 MDHEN and CDR2 SYDVKM. V dropped 6 bases and J dropped 11; count of bases not matched to a gene: 6. The CDR3 sequence: CASSDRGSAPLHF. CDR3 sequence (DNA): TGTGCCAGCAGCGACAGGGGATCTGCACCCCTCCACTTT. The full variable domain, its missing parts supplied by reference TRBV28 and TRBJ1-6, is DVKVTQSSRYLVKRTGEKVFLECVQDMDHENMFWYRQDPGLGLRLIYFSYDVKMKEKGDIPEGYSVSREKKERFSLILESASTNQTSMYLCASSDRGSAPLHFGNGTRLTVT.

This chain links TRBV28 with TRBJ1-2; the D gene is possibly TRBD1 (5 bases). Germline CDR1 reads MDHEN; CDR2 reads SYDVKM. V lost 3 bases and J 8 bases, leaving 16 bases between the germline ends. This CDR3 region has 14 residues. The CDR3 DNA is TGTGCCAGCAGTTTGGTAGCAGGGTGGGGCGGCTACACCTTC. Translated, it gives CASSLVAGWGGYTF.

The V gene is TRBV6-5, the J gene TRBJ1-6, with 10 bases matching TRBD1. The CDR3 covers 16 residues. The ends lost 0 bases at V and 10 bases at J; junction bases unmatched: 6. The germline V gene has CDR1 MNHEY and CDR2 SVGAGI. The CDR3 coding sequence is TGTGCCAGCAGTTACTCCGGGACAGGGGTTGAGTCACCCCTCCACTTT. Translation gives CASSYSGTGVESPLHF.

The chain combines TRBV3-1 (or the pseudogene TRBV3-2) with TRBJ2-3; 8 nucleotides line up with TRBD2. V was clipped by 0 bases and J by 1 base; unmatched bases: 9. The length of the CDR3 is 18 residues. CDR1 is LGHDT, CDR2 YNNKEL, per germline (reference sequence). DNA of the CDR3: TGTGCCAGCAGCCAAGATCTCACAGGAGCGGGAGGCACAGATACGCAGTATTTT. Translated, it gives CASSQDLTGAGGTDTQYF.

The gene calls are TRBV25-1 and TRBJ2-1; 14 bases are shared with TRBD2. CDR3 size: 17 residues. The junction had 2 bases not matched to a gene; V was cut back by 1 base and J by 3 bases. Germline assignment: CDR1 MGHDK and CDR2 SYGVNS. DNA of the CDR3: TGTGCCAGCAGTGAATTGGGACTAGCGGGAGACTACAATGAGCAGTTCTTC. Protein product: CASSELGLAGDYNEQFF.

The rearrangement uses TRBV7-6 and TRBJ2-3; D remains ambiguous. Germline CDR1 is SGHVS and CDR2 is FNYEAQ. The CDR3 is 13 amino acids. V lost 1 base and J lost 7, with 9 bases in between. As DNA, the CDR3 is TGTGCCAGCAGCTTAGAGCAGCGACATACGCAGTATTTT. Its translation: CASSLEQRHTQYF.

The chain employs TRBV6-2 or TRBV6-3 and TRBJ2-2; 10 positions agree with TRBD2. The CDR3 length is 18 residues. The V gene end was trimmed by 2 bases and the J gene end by 1 base; junction bases not matched to a gene: 7. CDR1 is MNHEY, CDR2 SVGEGT, per germline. This CDR3 is CASSYQASGRKNTGELFF. In DNA, the CDR3 is TGTGCCAGCAGTTACCAGGCTAGCGGGAGAAAGAACACCGGGGAGCTGTTTTTT.

The gene calls are TRBV28 and TRBJ2-5; 7 bases agree with TRBD2. V gave up 10 bases and J gave up 1 base; unmatched junction bases: 6. Germline V gene data show CDR1 as MDHEN and CDR2 as SYDVKM. The CDR3 is 13 residues long. Written as DNA, the CDR3 is TGTGCCATTAGGGACTATCCCCAAGAGACCCAGTACTTC. This gives the protein CAIRDYPQETQYF.

The chain recombines TRBV14 with TRBJ2-3; D remains unclear. V was trimmed by 0 bases and J by 3 bases, leaving 7 bases between them. The CDR3 is made up of 14 amino acids. The V gene's germline CDR1 is SGHDN and CDR2 FVKESK. Written as DNA, the CDR3 is TGTGCCAGCAGCCAAGAAGCCAGGACAGATACGCAGTATTTT. Protein sequence: CASSQEARTDTQYF.

The chain combines TRBV30 with TRBJ1-1; 7 nucleotides agree with TRBD1. V lost 3 bases to trimming and J lost 0 bases; unmatched junction nucleotides: 4. This CDR3 region has 14 residues. The V gene's germline CDR1 is GTSNPN and CDR2 SVGIG (reference sequence). In DNA form, the CDR3 reads TGTGCCTGGAGGTGGACAGGCATGAACACTGAAGCTTTCTTT. This codes for CAWRWTGMNTEAFF.

This chain links TRBV27 with TRBJ2-5; D perhaps matches TRBD2 (6 bases). The CDR3 is 14 amino acids. CDR1 is MNHEY, CDR2 SMNVEV, per germline (reference sequence). V gave up 4 bases and J gave up 13 bases, with 22 bases separating them. CDR3 loop: CASSYSSVVGTPYF. CDR3 coding DNA: TGTGCCAGCAGTTATAGCAGTGTAGTGGGGACTCCGTACTTC.